Below, 26 T cell receptor beta chains from the same sample are listed, as sequenced in a study of HIV-infected patients and healthy controls. TCRdb re-called the 5' RACE reads through MiXCR, storing one row per CDR3 protein. The profile shows more than 15,000 distinct CDR3 sequences, roughly 18% of them singletons. Sequenced input: CD8+ T cells from blood. The receptors originated from a human donor in good health.

The chain carries TRBV29-1 and TRBJ2-7; D perhaps matches TRBD2 (6 bases). Germline V CDR1 and CDR2: SQVTM, ANQGSEA. The CDR3 has 12 amino acids. Trimming stripped 5 bases from V and 3 bases from J, with 11 bases between. The CDR3 DNA follows: TGCAGCGTTCTTGCGGGGAGCTACGAGCAGTACTTC. Amino acid sequence: CSVLAGSYEQYF.

J is TRBJ2-1 and V is TRBV11-3; 11 bases map to TRBD2. The CDR3 has 17 amino acids. V shed 5 bases, J shed 4 bases, and the junction held 10 bases outside the gene matches. The germline V gene has CDR1 SGHNT and CDR2 YENEEA. The DNA of the CDR3 is TGTGCCAGCAGCCCGACTCTAGCGGGAGGTTGGTACAATGAGCAGTTCTTC. Its translation: CASSPTLAGGWYNEQFF.

The chain uses TRBV29-1 and TRBJ2-1; possibly TRBD2 for D (6 bases). The V end lost 3 bases, the J end lost 3 bases, and 18 bases lay between the germline ends. Germline lookup yields CDR1 SQVTM and CDR2 ANQGSEA. The CDR3 is 16 residues long. The CDR3 here is CSVESLGGFFYNEQFF. The DNA of the CDR3 is TGCAGCGTTGAGTCTCTCGGGGGATTTTTCTACAATGAGCAGTTCTTC.

This sequence joins TRBV6-6 and TRBJ2-1; 14 bases agree with TRBD2. Germline V gives CDR1 MNHNY, CDR2 SVGAGI (reference sequence). Losses at the gene ends were 3 bases for V and 8 bases for J; bases not matched to a gene: 12. The CDR3 totals 18 residues. CDR3 loop: CASSYPGLAGDVPHEQFF. The DNA for the CDR3 is TGTGCCAGCAGTTATCCGGGACTAGCGGGGGACGTCCCACATGAGCAGTTCTTC.

In this sample, this clonotype turned up a few times. This sequence joins TRBV4-2 and TRBJ1-1; 9 nucleotides line up with TRBD1. Germline CDR1 is LGHNA and CDR2 is YNFKEQ. The CDR3 has 17 amino acids. V gave up 0 bases and J gave up 5 bases; unmatched junction bases: 10. CDR3 loop: CASSQDVAGQGRTEAFF. Written as DNA, the CDR3 is TGTGCCAGCAGCCAAGATGTGGCGGGACAGGGTCGGACTGAAGCTTTCTTT.

The rearrangement links TRBV18 to TRBJ2-4, with 7 bases matching TRBD1. V lost 4 bases and J lost 5; bases outside the gene matches: 11. Looked up from germline, CDR1 is KGHSH and CDR2 is LQKENI. This CDR3 has 16 amino acids. CDR3 residues: CASSLRTGEGENIQYF. CDR3 DNA sequence: TGTGCCAGCTCACTACGGACAGGCGAGGGAGAAAACATTCAGTACTTC.

A single count supports this clonotype. The chain is built from TRBV7-9 and TRBJ1-3; D possibly corresponds to TRBD1 (5 bases). The germline gives CDR1 SEHNR, CDR2 FQNEAQ (reference sequence). CDR3 length: 13 residues. Trimming removed 5 bases at V and 7 bases at J, with 12 bases between. The CDR3 DNA is TGTGCCAGCAGCGAACATTACAGGAACACCATATATTTT. This encodes CASSEHYRNTIYF.

The chain has TRBV7-9 and TRBJ1-1; 7 positions match TRBD1. The CDR3 is made up of 14 amino acids. Germline V gene data show CDR1 as SEHNR and CDR2 as FQNEAQ (reference sequence). The junction had 8 bases not matched to a gene; V was cut back by 5 bases and J by 5 bases. CDR3 in DNA: TGTGCCAGCAGCCGGGTCCACAGGGGTACTGAAGCTTTCTTT. Residues: CASSRVHRGTEAFF. The complete variable domain, with remaining parts taken from reference TRBV7-9 and TRBJ1-1, reads DTGVSQNPRHKITKRGQNVTFRCDPISEHNRLYWYRQTLGQGPEFLTYFQNEAQLEKSRLLSDRFSAERPKGSFSTLEIQRTEQGDSAMYLCASSRVHRGTEAFFGQGTRLTVV.

This chain joins TRBV5-4 and TRBJ2-7, with no clear D. This CDR3 comprises 14 residues. Germline CDR1 and CDR2: SGHNT and YYREEE (reference sequence). Trimming took 0 bases from V and 5 from J, leaving 12 bases between them. CDR3 bases: TGTGCCAGCAGCTTGGGACTTCCCCGCGACGAGCAGTACTTC. Amino acids: CASSLGLPRDEQYF.

The rearrangement joins TRBV29-1 to TRBJ2-7; D not certain. The V end lost 1 base, the J end lost 3 bases, and 13 bases lay between the germline ends. Germline V gene lookup returns CDR1 SQVTM and CDR2 ANQGSEA. The CDR3 consists of 14 residues. The CDR3 nucleotides are TGCAGCGTTGAAGGGGAAGAGGCTGACTACGAGCAGTACTTC. Residues: CSVEGEEADYEQYF.

This clonotype was detected a few times. The genes are TRBV12-3 or TRBV12-4 and TRBJ1-5; no clear D gene. Trimming removed 6 bases at V and 0 bases at J, with 9 bases between. CDR3 length equals 14 residues. CDR3 amino acids: CASRETDSNQPQHF. In nucleotides, the CDR3 is TGTGCCAGCAGAGAGACGGATAGCAATCAGCCCCAGCATTTT.

V gene TRBV10-2 combines with J gene TRBJ2-7, with 7 bases aligning to TRBD1. Trimming cost V 4 bases and J 3 bases; bases outside gene matches: 9. This CDR3 has 15 residues. Germline values: CDR1 WSHSY, CDR2 SAAADI. The CDR3 DNA reads as TGCGCCAGCAGTGGACCGGGACAGCATGTCTACGAGCAGTACTTC. The encoded protein is CASSGPGQHVYEQYF.

In this sample, this clonotype turned up once. The rearrangement uses TRBV18 and TRBJ2-1; TRBD1 aligns across 12 bases. Germline CDR1 KGHSH, CDR2 LQKENI. The CDR3 contains 20 residues. V lost 3 bases to trimming and J lost 3 bases; unmatched junction nucleotides: 15. The CDR3 coding sequence is TGTGCCAGCTCACCTGCGGGACAGGGGGCAGATCGGGCCTACTACAATGAGCAGTTCTTC. Its translation: CASSPAGQGADRAYYNEQFF.

This clonotype was detected a few times. The chain couples TRBV21-1 to TRBJ2-7; the table's TRBD2 call for D was not verified on the DNA. TRBV21-1 is noted as a pseudogene. The length of the CDR3 is 15 residues. In DNA form, the CDR3 reads TGTGCCAGCAGCAAGCAAACCGGGACTAGTAACGAGCAGTACTTC. Translation: CASSKQTGTSNEQYF.

This clonotype was seen ten or more times. The chain links TRBV7-9 to TRBJ2-1; 10 bases match TRBD1. CDR3 length: 15 residues. The J segment lost 5 bases and the V segment lost 5 bases, leaving 6 bases of the junction unmatched. Germline-derived CDR1 and CDR2 are SEHNR and FQNEAQ (reference sequence). CDR3 region: CASSPLGQGNNEQFF. In DNA, the CDR3 is TGTGCCAGCAGCCCATTGGGACAGGGGAACAATGAGCAGTTCTTC. Combining the CDR3 with reference TRBV7-9 and TRBJ2-1 gives the whole variable domain DTGVSQNPRHKITKRGQNVTFRCDPISEHNRLYWYRQTLGQGPEFLTYFQNEAQLEKSRLLSDRFSAERPKGSFSTLEIQRTEQGDSAMYLCASSPLGQGNNEQFFGPGTRLTVL.

This clonotype is judged medium-sized (0.01 to 0.1%). The chain carries TRBV10-3 and TRBJ2-1, with D perhaps TRBD1 or TRBD2 (5 bases each). This CDR3 comprises 16 residues. Germline-derived CDR1 and CDR2 are ENHRY and SYGVKD. Deletions cut 4 bases from V and 3 bases from J, with 16 bases between. The DNA of the CDR3 is TGTGCCATCAGTGCGGACACCGCCGAGGGCTACAATGAGCAGTTCTTC. Translation gives CAISADTAEGYNEQFF.

This clonotype occurred many times. The V and J genes are TRBV20-1 and TRBJ1-2; tentative D call: TRBD1 (5 bases). Germline V gene sequence: CDR1 DFQATT, CDR2 SNEGSKA (reference sequence). This CDR3 spans 15 amino acids. V lost 0 bases to trimming and J lost 4 bases, with 15 bases between them. CDR3 in DNA: TGCAGTGCTAGAGATCCTTCGGGACTACTCTATGGCTACACCTTC. Its translation is CSARDPSGLLYGYTF.

The chain uses TRBV2 and TRBJ2-7; D not certain. V lost 3 bases, J lost 4 bases, and 10 bases lay in between. CDR1 and CDR2 (germline): SNHLY, FYNNEI. The CDR3 has 13 amino acids. The CDR3, as DNA: TGTGCCAGCAGTGAGGCCATAGAGTACGAGCAGTACTTC. The encoded protein is CASSEAIEYEQYF.

The rearrangement links TRBV10-3 to TRBJ2-1; D is unclear. Germline CDR1 is ENHRY and CDR2 is SYGVKD. Trimming took off 0 bases at V and 0 bases at J, with 9 bases between the two ends. The CDR3 covers 16 residues. The CDR3 DNA is TGTGCCATCAGTGAGTCCCCGGAGAGCTCCTACAATGAGCAGTTCTTC. Translated: CAISESPESSYNEQFF.

The V gene is TRBV7-9, the J gene TRBJ2-3; possible D gene TRBD1, 5 bases. Trimming pared 3 bases from V and 2 bases from J, leaving 12 bases between. This CDR3 is built from 15 residues. CDR1 and CDR2 (germline): SEHNR, FQNEAQ (reference sequence). Here the CDR3 reads CASSFLDSLTDTQYF. As DNA, the CDR3 is TGTGCCAGCAGCTTTCTCGACAGCCTCACAGATACGCAGTATTTT.

This clonotype appeared a few times. The chain is built from TRBV2 and TRBJ2-1, with D unclear. V lost 3 bases and J 3 bases, leaving 12 bases between the germline ends. Germline V gives CDR1 SNHLY, CDR2 FYNNEI. The CDR3 consists of 15 residues. As DNA, the CDR3 is TGTGCCAGCAGTGACGGGCAGGCTATCTACAATGAGCAGTTCTTC. This codes for CASSDGQAIYNEQFF.

This clonotype came up a few times. This chain links TRBV19 with TRBJ1-1, with unresolved D. V was cut by 3 bases and J by 4 bases, with 9 bases left in between. Germline assignment: CDR1 LNHDA and CDR2 SQIVND (reference sequence). The CDR3 has 13 residues. The CDR3 nucleotides read TGTGCCAGTAGTATGGGTTCGGTCACTGAAGCTTTCTTT. Its translation: CASSMGSVTEAFF.

This clonotype was counted only a few times. The rearrangement uses TRBV4-1 and TRBJ1-6, with 8 bases matching TRBD1. This CDR3 spans 14 amino acids. Germline V lookup: CDR1 MGHRA, CDR2 YSYEKL. The ends lost 4 bases at V and 7 bases at J; junction bases unmatched: 3. CDR3 in DNA: TGCGCCAGCAGCCCGGGACAGGCCAATTCACCCCTCCACTTT. Its translation: CASSPGQANSPLHF.

This clonotype was counted only a few times. This chain uses TRBV6-1 with TRBJ1-5; D remains ambiguous. V was shortened by 6 bases and J by 0 bases, with 18 bases between the two germline ends. The CDR3 is 17 amino acids. Germline V gene data show CDR1 as MNHNS and CDR2 as SASEGT. This chain's CDR3 is CASRTPSGPYSNQPQHF. DNA for the CDR3: TGTGCCAGCAGAACACCCTCCGGGCCTTATAGCAATCAGCCCCAGCATTTT.

The V gene is TRBV20-1, the J gene TRBJ2-7; D tentatively fits TRBD1 or TRBD2 (7 bases each). Looked up from germline, CDR1 is DFQATT and CDR2 is SNEGSKA (reference sequence). The CDR3 totals 14 residues. Trimming took 5 bases from V and 2 from J, leaving 16 bases between them. The CDR3 DNA sequence: TGCAGTGCTGAAGACAGGGAGGGTCCCTACGAGCAGTACTTC. As protein: CSAEDREGPYEQYF.

The chain uses TRBV24-1 and TRBJ2-3; possibly TRBD1 for D (5 bases). CDR1 and CDR2 from the germline V gene are KGHDR and SFDVKD. The CDR3 is made up of 15 amino acids. V shed 4 bases and J shed 3 bases, with 13 bases lying between them. CDR3 loop: CATSDPRGATDTQYF. CDR3 bases: TGTGCCACCAGTGACCCGCGTGGGGCTACAGATACGCAGTATTTT.